These 16 T cell receptor beta chains were sequenced from one sample in a study of blood T cells in healthy people across ages. It was with a sample-barcoded 5' primer and a J-beta primer mix that a second PCR of roughly 7 to 12 cycles was run. One entry per CDR3 protein, called by TCRdb with MiXCR from the 5' RACE reads. The table includes 760,000 or so distinct CDR3 sequences, around 25% detected once. The same data also contributed to another study, on T cells of mothers and their children.

Sequenced material: blood. The receptor set was obtained from a boy aged 5-17 years in good health.

In this sample, this clonotype turned up a few times. The chain carries TRBV19 and TRBJ1-3, with unresolved D. The CDR3 has 13 residues. Trimming stripped 1 base from V and 3 bases from J, with 4 bases between. The germline gives CDR1 LNHDA, CDR2 SQIVND (reference sequence). The DNA of the CDR3 is TGTGCCAGTAGTATAGGGGATGGAAACACCATATATTTT. The encoded protein is CASSIGDGNTIYF.

The V gene is TRBV13, the J gene TRBJ2-7; D tentatively fits TRBD1 or TRBD2 (5 bases each). Germline V CDR1 and CDR2: PRHDT, FYEKMQ (reference sequence). The CDR3 spans 14 residues. V was cut by 5 bases and J by 7 bases, with 18 bases left in between. This chain's CDR3 is CASSAETGLGEQYF. CDR3 nucleotides: TGTGCCAGCAGCGCCGAGACGGGGCTGGGGGAGCAGTACTTC.

This clonotype was seen a few times. The V call is TRBV19, the J call TRBJ1-4; unclear D gene. V was trimmed by 3 bases and J by 3 bases, leaving 14 bases between them. CDR1 is LNHDA and CDR2 is SQIVND in the germline V gene (reference sequence). The CDR3 extends over 16 amino acids. As DNA, the CDR3 is TGTGCCAGTAGTATTTCCCCGGGTCCTTCTAATGAAAAACTGTTTTTT. Protein: CASSISPGPSNEKLFF.

This clonotype was detected only once. The chain links TRBV7-2 to TRBJ2-4; unclear D gene. Trimming shortened V by 5 bases and J by 5 bases, and 13 bases separated the two germline ends. CDR3 length: 14 amino acids. Germline V gene sequence: CDR1 SGHTA, CDR2 FQGNSA. The CDR3 nucleotides read TGTGCCAGCAGCCCTGCCCCGCGCGAAAACATTCAGTACTTC. Translated: CASSPAPRENIQYF.

This sequence joins TRBV20-1 and TRBJ1-2, with D hard to call. The CDR3 has 15 residues. CDR1 and CDR2 (germline): DFQATT, SNEGSKA (reference sequence). Deletions cut 0 bases from V and 2 bases from J, with 13 bases between. In DNA, the CDR3 is TGCAGTGCTAGAGAGATGGGCTTCCCCAACTATGGCTACACCTTC. This encodes CSAREMGFPNYGYTF.

This chain links TRBV7-2 with TRBJ1-6; D not certain. The V end was cut by 4 bases, the J end by 5 bases, with 15 bases between. The CDR3 runs to 16 residues. The germline gives CDR1 SGHTA, CDR2 FQGNSA. The CDR3 sequence: CASSSQLGVDNSPLHF. CDR3 DNA sequence: TGTGCCAGCAGCTCCCAACTTGGGGTAGATAATTCACCCCTCCACTTT. Full variable domain (missing parts from reference TRBV7-2 and TRBJ1-6): GAGVSQSPSNKVTEKGKDVELRCDPISGHTALYWYRQSLGQGLEFLIYFQGNSAPDKSGLPSDRFSAERTGGSVSTLTIQRTQQEDSAVYLCASSSQLGVDNSPLHFGNGTRLTVT.

The J gene is TRBJ2-1, the V gene TRBV24-1; D remains unclear. Germline V lookup: CDR1 KGHDR, CDR2 SFDVKD. Trimming shortened V by 1 base and J by 8 bases, and 8 bases separated the two germline ends. The CDR3 is 13 amino acids. The CDR3 DNA reads as TGTGCCACCAGTGATTTAGGTACGGATGAGCAGTTCTTC. Residues: CATSDLGTDEQFF.

This clonotype turned up a few times. V gene TRBV29-1 combines with J gene TRBJ2-5; the match to TRBD1 covers 8 bases. The J call may not be correct, given that the DNA end is closer to TRBJ2-1. Germline V gives CDR1 SQVTM, CDR2 ANQGSEA. CDR3 length equals 12 residues. The CDR3 DNA sequence: TGCAGCTCGACTCCAGGGGGCTTAGAGCAGTTCTTC. It encodes CSSTPGGLEQFF.

This rearrangement joins TRBV29-1 to TRBJ2-5, with D possibly TRBD1 on 5 matching bases. Germline CDR1 and CDR2: SQVTM and ANQGSEA. Trimming pared 8 bases from V and 2 bases from J, leaving 9 bases between. This CDR3 contains 11 residues. CDR3 in DNA: TGCAGCTACCGACAGCAAGAGACCCAGTACTTC. The encoded protein is CSYRQQETQYF.

This clonotype came up a few times. The chain carries TRBV2 and TRBJ2-5, with TRBD1 matching over 12 bases. The J call may be incorrect, as the DNA end agrees better with TRBJ2-7. CDR3 length equals 15 residues. Germline V lookup: CDR1 SNHLY, CDR2 FYNNEI. CDR3 bases: TGTGCCAGCAGGCTCCTGGGACAGGGGGCTTACGAGCAGTACTTC. It specifies CASRLLGQGAYEQYF.

As DNA, the CDR3 is TGTGCCAGCAGCTCATCAGGGGGTCCCTACGAGCAGTACTTC. Translated: CASSSSGGPYEQYF. The chain has TRBV7-9 and TRBJ2-7, with 7 bases that match TRBD1. The length of the CDR3 is 14 residues. Germline lookup yields CDR1 SEHNR and CDR2 FQNEAQ (reference sequence). J gave up 2 bases and V 4 bases, and 5 bases lay outside the gene matches.

The chain couples TRBV29-1 to TRBJ2-7; D gene unclear. CDR1 and CDR2 from the germline V gene are SQVTM and ANQGSEA. The CDR3 contains 13 residues. The ends were cut back, 6 bases at V and 0 bases at J, with 12 bases in the middle. CDR3: CSVRPPSSYEQYF. DNA for the CDR3: TGCAGCGTGAGACCACCGAGCTCCTACGAGCAGTACTTC.

This clonotype was counted a few times. This rearrangement joins TRBV7-2 to TRBJ1-5; D is undetermined. The CDR3 consists of 15 residues. CDR1 SGHTA and CDR2 FQGNSA come from the germline V gene. Trimming cost V 1 base and J 6 bases, with 13 bases left between them. CDR3 coding DNA: TGTGCCAGCAGCTTAGATAACGGCCTTTTTCAGCCCCAGCATTTT. It yields the protein CASSLDNGLFQPQHF.

This clonotype was seen a handful of times. V gene TRBV11-3 combines with J gene TRBJ2-1; tentative D call: TRBD1 (6 bases). V shed 3 bases and J shed 10 bases, with 13 bases lying between them. Germline assignment: CDR1 SGHNT and CDR2 YENEEA. The CDR3 sequence is 13 residues long. CDR3 sequence: CASSLGTGQEQFF. CDR3 nucleotide sequence: TGTGCCAGCAGCTTGGGAACAGGGCAGGAGCAGTTCTTC. The variable domain in full, completed from reference TRBV11-3 and TRBJ2-1, reads EAGVVQSPRYKIIEKKQPVAFWCNPISGHNTLYWYLQNLGQGPELLIRYENEEAVDDSQLPKDRFSAERLKGVDSTLKIQPAELGDSAVYLCASSLGTGQEQFFGPGTRLTVL.

This chain links TRBV6-6 with TRBJ2-5; the D gene is possibly TRBD2 (5 bases). The V and J ends lost 0 bases and 11 bases respectively, with 7 bases between them. This CDR3 spans 11 amino acids. CDR1 and CDR2 from the germline V gene are MNHNY and SVGAGI (reference sequence). CDR3 sequence (DNA): TGTGCCAGCAGTTACTCATGGGAGCAGTACTTC. This gives the protein CASSYSWEQYF.

This clonotype has just a few counts. V gene TRBV27 combines with J gene TRBJ2-2; perhaps D is TRBD1 or TRBD2 (6 bases each). Trimming cost V 4 bases and J 6 bases, with 12 bases left between them. The V gene's germline CDR1 is MNHEY and CDR2 SMNVEV (reference sequence). This CDR3 contains 14 residues. The CDR3 here is CASSWGAGSGELFF. CDR3 bases: TGTGCCAGCAGTTGGGGGGCAGGGTCCGGGGAGCTGTTTTTT.